This T cell receptor (beta chain) was obtained from a study of shared clonotypes between healthy human individuals. Concerning this clone itself: Antigen specificity is unknown.

Sequencing used immunoSEQ multiplex PCR; TCRdb keeps in-frame clones, though not all of them. In the table there are hundreds of thousands of clones, 70% to 80% of which are singletons. All donors were Caucasian adults living in Nashville, Tennessee. Study-level results: Only blood was sampled; tissue repertoires likely differ.

This CDR3 is built from 13 residues. V was trimmed by 1 base and J by 6 bases, leaving 10 bases between them. Germline CDR1 is SGHRS and CDR2 is YFSETQ. V and J are TRBV5-1 and TRBJ1-1; D call uncertain. The clonotype was recovered from a woman aged 40-49 years in good health. Some clones in this sample may be carry-over from other donors' samples. Source material: PBMCs. In DNA, the CDR3 is TGCGCCAGCAGCTTGACAGTTGGCGCTGAAGCTTTCTTT. This gives the protein CASSLTVGAEAFF.